These T cell receptor beta chains were read from a single sample in a study of CD8+CD57+ T cells in acquired aplastic anemia. TCRdb used MiXCR to reprocess the reads, holding one entry per CDR3 protein. The sample lists hundreds of thousands of distinct CDR3 sequences; about two thirds were seen once. Material for sequencing was sorted CD4+, CD8+, or CD8+CD57+ T cells (not recorded which) from PBMCs. These receptors originate from a human donor in good health, serving as a control. Both conserved end residues are part of each CDR3. Each record gives: V gene, CDR3 length, clone size, J gene, D gene, CDR3 DNA, CDR3 protein. The D gene is left open where the match is weak. Clone size is stated in some rows and not others, as once, few, many or a class when expanded.

>TRBV7-2|14|.|TRBJ1-1|.
TGTGCCAGCACCCCCCCCCCAGTGAACAATGAAGCTTTCTTT
CASTPPPVNNEAFF
>TRBV5-1|11|.|TRBJ1-2|.
TGTGCCAGCAGCTTTAGAGATCCTAGCACCTTC
CASSFRDPSTF
>TRBV9|15|.|TRBJ2-3|.
TGTGCCAGCAGCCTACAAGAGAGTAGTCTGGATACGCAGTATTTT
CASSLQESSLDTQYF
>TRBV2|17|.|TRBJ2-7|TRBD1
TGTGCCAGCAGCCACCAACCCGGGACAGGTTTTAGCTACGAGCAGTACTTC
CASSHQPGTGFSYEQYF
>TRBV30|15|many|TRBJ2-2|TRBD1
TGTGCCTGGAGTGGACGACAGGGCCACACCGGGGAGCTGTTTTTT
CAWSGRQGHTGELFF
>TRBV5-6|14|.|TRBJ1-1|TRBD1
TGTGCCAGCAGCTTGGGTCAGGGGGCCGCTGAAGCTTTCTTT
CASSLGQGAAEAFF
>TRBV7-9|16|.|TRBJ2-1|.
TGTGCCAGCAGCTTGGGGCCAGCCTCCTACGAGCAGTACCAGTTCTTC
CASSLGPASYEQYQFF
>TRBV15|15|.|TRBJ2-1|TRBD1
TGTGCCACCAGCAGAGGACAGGGTCTGGGCAATGAGCAGTTCTTC
CATSRGQGLGNEQFF
>TRBV9|13|.|TRBJ1-1|.
TGTGCCAGCAGCAAAGAGCCGAACAACACTGAAGCTTTT
CASSKEPNNTEAF
>TRBV10-2|15|few|TRBJ1-2|.
TGCGCCAGCAGTGAGTCTGAGGGGCTCTACTATGGCTACACCTTC
CASSESEGLYYGYTF
>TRBV19|12|.|TRBJ2-1|.
TGTGCCAGTACCGGGACGGGGAATGAGCAGTTCTTC
CASTGTGNEQFF
>TRBV20-1|15|many|TRBJ2-7|TRBD2
TGCAGTGCTAGAGATCCGGGACTAGCAGCCTACGAGCAGTACTTC
CSARDPGLAAYEQYF
>TRBV3-1|13|.|TRBJ1-2|.
TGTGCCAGCAGCTTGGGATGGGATTATGGCTACACCTTC
CASSLGWDYGYTF
>TRBV7-2|15|.|TRBJ1-1|.
TGTGCCAGCAGCTGGGGAACGGACTTGCAGTCTGAAGCTTTCTTT
CASSWGTDLQSEAFF
>TRBV7-8|14|.|TRBJ2-7|TRBD1
TGTGCCAGCAGCGTCACAGGGGCCTCTTACGAGCACTACTTC
CASSVTGASYEHYF
>TRBV5-1|17|many|TRBJ2-3|TRBD2
TGCGCCAGCAGCTTGCTCCGTGGCGGGGGGGACACAGATACGCAGTATTTT
CASSLLRGGGDTDTQYF
>TRBV4-3|15|many|TRBJ2-7|.
TGCGCCAGCAGCCAAGGAGGGACGGCGAACTACGAGCAGTACTTC
CASSQGGTANYEQYF
>TRBV5-1|14|.|TRBJ2-7|TRBD2
TGCGCCAGCAGCCGGGCTAGCGGGGTCTACGAGCAGTACTTC
CASSRASGVYEQYF
>TRBV7-3|12|.|TRBJ1-4|.
TGCGCCAGCAGTCAAGCGGGCGAAAGCCTGTTTTTT
CASSQAGESLFF
>TRBV2|15|.|TRBJ1-1|.
TGTGCCAGCAGGGGATTAGCGGGACGGCACACTGAAGCTTTCTTT
CASRGLAGRHTEAFF
>TRBV12-3/TRBV12-4|15|.|TRBJ2-3|.
TGTGCCAGCCAGGAGTCTCGCCTCTTGGCAGATACGCAGTATTTT
CASQESRLLADTQYF
>TRBV20-1|17|.|TRBJ2-1|TRBD1
TGCAGTGCTCGGGACAGGGGGCTTCACCCCCCCTACAATGAGCAGTTCTTC
CSARDRGLHPPYNEQFF
>TRBV11-2|18|.|TRBJ2-6|.
TGTGCCAGCAGCTTAGGGGGATTTGTCCTCTCTGGGGCCAACGTCCTGACTTTC
CASSLGGFVLSGANVLTF
>TRBV20-1|12|.|TRBJ2-1|TRBD1
TGCAGTGCTACAGACAGGGGGAATGAGCAGTTCTTC
CSATDRGNEQFF
>TRBV20-1|14|.|TRBJ2-3|.
TGCAGTGCTAGGGGGAGCAGGGGGGGAGATACGCAGTATTTT
CSARGSRGGDTQYF
>TRBV7-9|15|.|TRBJ1-5|.
TGTGCCAGCAGCTTCGGCCAGGGAGGAGGTCAGAAGCTTCATTTT
CASSFGQGGGQKLHF
>TRBV29-1|14|once|TRBJ1-4|TRBD1
TGCAGCGCCACTCAGGGGGCGCAGGCTGAAAAACTGTTTTTT
CSATQGAQAEKLFF
>TRBV2|15|many|TRBJ2-3|.
TGTGCCAGCAGGCCGAAAAACAACCCTGCAGATACGCAGTATTTT
CASRPKNNPADTQYF
>TRBV20-1|16|.|TRBJ1-6|.
TGCAGTGCTATACTCCATAATTCACCCCATAATTCACCCCTCCACTTT
CSAILHNSPHNSPLHF
>TRBV20-1|14|once|TRBJ2-7|.
TGCAGTGTTAGTCACGAGGGCGGCTCTGACGAGCAGTACTTC
CSVSHEGGSDEQYF
>TRBV7-2|15|.|TRBJ2-2|.
TGCGCCAGCAGCCAAGGCCGGCTCCCAATCGGGGCGCTGTTTTTT
CASSQGRLPIGALFF
>TRBV7-2|15|.|TRBJ1-6|.
TGTGCCAGCAGCTTAATCACAATGAGTTCACCCCCCCACCACTTT
CASSLITMSSPPHHF
>TRBV9|16|.|TRBJ2-5|TRBD2
TGTGCCAGCAGCGTTTCTGGCGGGGGTCACCAAGAGACCCAGTACTTC
CASSVSGGGHQETQYF
>TRBV7-2|14|.|TRBJ2-5|.
TGTGCCAGCAGCTGGGGACTCAATCAGGACAAGCAGTACTTC
CASSWGLNQDKQYF
>TRBV15|15|.|TRBJ1-2|.
TGTGCCACCAGCAGAGACCCCTCAGGGGCAGGTGGCTACACCTTC
CATSRDPSGAGGYTF
>TRBV27|13|many|TRBJ1-1|TRBD1
TGTGCCAGCAGTCCCGGGACAGCTACTGAAGCTTTCTTT
CASSPGTATEAFF
>TRBV11-2|14|.|TRBJ1-5|.
TGTGCCAGCAGCTCCCCTTCTTGGAATCAGCCCCAGCATTTT
CASSSPSWNQPQHF
>TRBV5-8|13|.|TRBJ2-2|.
TGTGCCAGCAGCCAATTAGACACCAGGGAGCTGTTTTTT
CASSQLDTRELFF
>TRBV5-1|15|.|TRBJ1-4|.
TGTGCCAGCAGCGCGGACGGTGCAACTGCTGAAAAACTGTTTTTT
CASSADGATAEKLFF
>TRBV7-7|15|.|TRBJ2-7|.
TGTGCCAGCAGCACAGCAGGACTTGGGGCCCTCGCAATCTACTTC
CASSTAGLGALAIYF